This T cell receptor (beta chain) originates from a study of regulatory T cells in long-lasting Graves disease. As to this clonotype: Its specificity is not known.

Time point given: newly diagnosed GD, antithyroid drugs for less than 3 months. The authors made the TCR library using RNA they extracted from PBMCs. Study-level points and caveats: Persistent Graves' patients showed reduced TCR diversity versus newly diagnosed patients. Among samples with persistent disease, TRBV28, TRBJ1-2 and TRBJ2-5 were favored.

The CDR3 loop spans 14 amino acids. Trimming shortened V by 4 bases and J by 6 bases, and 14 bases separated the two germline ends. The V gene's germline CDR1 is SGDLS and CDR2 YYNGEE. HTBI primers from iRepertoire and Arm-PCR of CDR3 regions yielded the TCR beta libraries. MiXCR, run by TCRdb on the multiplex PCR reads, gives a single entry per CDR3 protein. The sample lists approximately 230,000 distinct CDR3 sequences; approximately 16% were seen once. The chain carries TRBV9 and TRBJ2-1; D is unclear. The specimen was peripheral blood mononuclear cells (PBMCs), collected at new diagnosis, from a patient treated with antithyroid drugs. The receptor comes from a female donor with Graves disease. In DNA form, the CDR3 reads TGTGCCAGCAGCTCCAGCGACTTGGGCAATGAGCAGTTCTTC. As protein: CASSSSDLGNEQFF.